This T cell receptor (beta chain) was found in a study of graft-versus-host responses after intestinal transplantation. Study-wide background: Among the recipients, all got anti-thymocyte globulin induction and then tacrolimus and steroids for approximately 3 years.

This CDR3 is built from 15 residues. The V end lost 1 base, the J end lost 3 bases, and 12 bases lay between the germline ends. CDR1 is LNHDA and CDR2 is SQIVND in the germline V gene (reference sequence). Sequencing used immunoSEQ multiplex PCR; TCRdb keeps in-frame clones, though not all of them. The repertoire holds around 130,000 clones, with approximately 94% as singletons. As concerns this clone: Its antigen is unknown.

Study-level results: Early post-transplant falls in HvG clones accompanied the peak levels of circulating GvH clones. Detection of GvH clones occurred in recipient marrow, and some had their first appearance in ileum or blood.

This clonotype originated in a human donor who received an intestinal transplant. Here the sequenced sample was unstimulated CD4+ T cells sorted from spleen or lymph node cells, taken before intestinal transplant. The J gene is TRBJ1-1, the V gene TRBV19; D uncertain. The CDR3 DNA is TGTGCCAGTAGTATAGGAATAGTTTGGGACACTGAAGCTTTCTTT. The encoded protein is CASSIGIVWDTEAFF. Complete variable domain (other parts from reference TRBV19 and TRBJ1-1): DGGITQSPKYLFRKEGQNVTLSCEQNLNHDAMYWYRQDPGQGLRLIYYSQIVNDFQKGDIAEGYSVSREKKESFPLTVTSAQKNPTAFYLCASSIGIVWDTEAFFGQGTRLTVV.